Listed here is a single TCR beta chain. By share, this clonotype ranks as medium-sized (0.01 to 0.1%). The antigen it recognizes is unknown. Sequence at one end of the junction differs from germline and may be a read error. This sample was included in a study of type 1 regulatory T cells (dated by TCRdb to the early 2020s). General notes on the study: The study characterized an in vitro protocol that generated a Tr1-enriched, alloantigen-specific CD4 T cell product named T-allo10. Patients with hematological malignancies who were receiving allogeneic hematopoietic stem cell transplantation were the group in which T-allo10 was being clinically evaluated.

What the work shows at the level of the full study, not this receptor alone: A more restricted TCR repertoire was observed in Tr1 cells than in non-Tr1 cells, and this restriction was interpreted in the study as alloantigen-induced clonal expansion.

From the cysteine through the phenylalanine, the CDR3 covers 10 amino acids. This entry keeps only the CDR3 DNA: 30 bases, framed from base 1. Looking up the germline V gene yields CDR1 MGHRA and CDR2 YSYEKL. Reads for this sample came from an Illumina MiSeq. Through fastp at Q25 and MiXCR, TCRdb rebuilt clones from the public reads, retaining in-frame beta chains. One record per CDR3 amino acid sequence lists the most common genes and DNA. The sample table contains about 60,000 distinct CDR3 sequences; only one count was recorded for approximately 47% of them. Jointly, the top ten make up roughly 2.2% of the sample.

This sequence was found in a human donor in good health. Sequencing was carried out using cultured non-Tr1 T cells, either the whole culture or a sorted T cell fraction (not recorded which). The label giving this sample's cell subset or site can be read as: non-Tr1 population from the T-allo10 product. The chain links TRBV4-1 with TRBJ2-7, with the D gene not clear enough to name. The sequenced DNA: TGCGCCAGCAGCCAGGGCTCCCCGGCCTTC. This encodes CASSQGSPAF.